A single sample is the source of the 27 T cell receptor beta chains below, sequenced in a study of CXCR3-negative and CXCR3-positive naive CD8 T cells. These receptors are not linked to any known antigen. The libraries of TRB cDNA were constructed through 5' RACE using UMI labels. Each CDR3 protein gets one entry in TCRdb, which reprocessed the 5' RACE reads and gives no DNA. The sample table sets out just under 90,000 distinct CDR3 sequences. Points from the study as a whole: Hydrophobicity was higher for TRB CDR3s found in CXCR3-positive naive cells than in CXCR3-negative naive cells.

Sequences were obtained from naive CXCR3+ CD8+ T cells from blood. Subset denoted: CD45RO-CCR7+CD27+CD95- naive CD8+ T cells expressing CXCR3 (TNR3+). These receptors came from a human donor in good health. Some clones in this sample may be carry-over from other donors' samples.

The rearrangement links TRBV4-3 to TRBJ1-2; TCRdb lists TRBD1, though no DNA is available to test this call. Germline V gene data show CDR1 as LGHNA and CDR2 as YSLEER. The CDR3 covers 14 residues. The CDR3 here is CASRPGQGAYGYTF.

The rearrangement links TRBV28 to TRBJ2-2; TCRdb designates TRBD1, a call that cannot be tested without DNA. The CDR3 runs to 14 residues. From germline, CDR1 is MDHEN and CDR2 SYDVKM. CDR3: CASRTRGATGELFF.

The chain couples TRBV7-8 to TRBJ1-1. Germline-derived CDR1 and CDR2 are SGHVS and FQNEAQ. The CDR3 totals 15 residues. CDR3 region: CASSPRGDSVSEAFF.

CDR3 protein: CASSVRLDSILNEQFF. This sequence joins TRBV5-1 and TRBJ2-1; TCRdb's D gene call, TRBD2, goes unchecked for lack of DNA. CDR3 length: 16 residues. Germline V gene sequence: CDR1 SGHRS, CDR2 YFSETQ. Using reference TRBV5-1 and TRBJ2-1 for the parts outside the CDR3, the full variable domain is KAGVTQTPRYLIKTRGQQVTLSCSPISGHRSVSWYQQTPGQGLQFLFEYFSETQRNKGNFPGRFSGRQFSNSRSEMNVSTLELGDSALYLCASSVRLDSILNEQFFGPGTRLTVL.

The rearrangement links TRBV20-1 to TRBJ2-7. Germline V CDR1 and CDR2: DFQATT, SNEGSKA (reference sequence). The CDR3 runs to 15 residues. This chain's CDR3 is CSASYSGLSSYEQYF.

The rearrangement links TRBV4-2 to TRBJ1-5; TCRdb's assignment of TRBD1 cannot be checked, as there is no DNA. The CDR3 is 12 amino acids. Germline lookup yields CDR1 LGHNA and CDR2 YNFKEQ. The CDR3 sequence: CASSQGGEPQHF.

The chain combines TRBV6-6 with TRBJ2-7. The CDR3 totals 15 residues. Germline loops: CDR1 MNHNY, CDR2 SVGAGI (reference sequence). The chain's CDR3 is CASSYPAASSYEQYF.

The chain carries TRBV7-9 and TRBJ1-2. The CDR3 length is 13 residues. In germline, CDR1 is SEHNR, CDR2 FQNEAQ (reference sequence). The CDR3 loop reads CASSSGLIYGYTF.

This chain uses TRBV6-6 with TRBJ2-5; without DNA, the TCRdb call of TRBD2 cannot be checked. CDR1 and CDR2 from the germline V gene are MNHNY and SVGAGI (reference sequence). This CDR3 spans 14 amino acids. The CDR3 loop is CASSSGGGRETQYF.

This rearrangement joins TRBV7-9 to TRBJ1-2; as DNA is missing, the TRBD1 call by TCRdb cannot be tested. Germline V lookup: CDR1 SEHNR, CDR2 FQNEAQ (reference sequence). This CDR3 is 14 amino acids long. The CDR3 sequence is CASSFDRDGYGYTF. Drawing the rest from reference TRBV7-9 and TRBJ1-2, the complete variable domain is DTGVSQNPRHKITKRGQNVTFRCDPISEHNRLYWYRQTLGQGPEFLTYFQNEAQLEKSRLLSDRFSAERPKGSFSTLEIQRTEQGDSAMYLCASSFDRDGYGYTFGSGTRLTVV.

This chain uses TRBV6-2 or TRBV6-3 with TRBJ2-7; the D gene TCRdb calls, TRBD2, cannot be checked with no DNA. Germline CDR1 is MNHEY and CDR2 is SVGEGT. The CDR3 covers 15 residues. CDR3 region: CASSHGLAIGYEQYF.

CDR3 amino acids: CASSFSGTAKETQYF. The rearrangement uses TRBV12-3 or TRBV12-4 and TRBJ2-5; TCRdb's assignment of TRBD1 cannot be checked, as there is no DNA. The length of the CDR3 is 15 residues.

This chain uses TRBV12-3 or TRBV12-4 with TRBJ2-1; absent DNA, TCRdb's TRBD2 call cannot be checked. There are 14 residues in the CDR3. CDR3: CASGWASGYNEQFF.

V is TRBV20-1 and J is TRBJ1-1. The CDR3 spans 13 residues. Germline assignment: CDR1 DFQATT and CDR2 SNEGSKA (reference sequence). The CDR3 loop is CSAQGWRITEAFF.

The chain is built from TRBV7-2 and TRBJ1-2. The CDR3 totals 14 residues. CDR1 is SGHTA, CDR2 FQGNSA, per germline. The CDR3 here is CASSDVGLSYGYTF.

CDR3 in amino acids: CASSLVGGQETQYF. The V call is TRBV12-3 or TRBV12-4, the J call TRBJ2-5; with no DNA, the TCRdb D assignment of TRBD1 cannot be verified. The CDR3 totals 14 residues.

The gene calls are TRBV7-2 and TRBJ1-4; no DNA is available, so the TRBD1 call from TCRdb remains unchecked. CDR1 and CDR2 from the germline V gene are SGHTA and FQGNSA. This CDR3 spans 17 amino acids. The CDR3 sequence is CASSLSPGKATNEKLFF. Full variable domain (missing parts from reference TRBV7-2 and TRBJ1-4): GAGVSQSPSNKVTEKGKDVELRCDPISGHTALYWYRQSLGQGLEFLIYFQGNSAPDKSGLPSDRFSAERTGGSVSTLTIQRTQQEDSAVYLCASSLSPGKATNEKLFFGSGTQLSVL.

The genes are TRBV7-8 and TRBJ2-2; TCRdb reports TRBD2, a call that lacks DNA to check it against. The CDR3 spans 17 residues. The germline gives CDR1 SGHVS, CDR2 FQNEAQ. CDR3: CASSFLTSGSMFGELFF.

V gene TRBV28 combines with J gene TRBJ1-2; without DNA, the TCRdb call of TRBD1 cannot be checked. Per germline, CDR1 MDHEN and CDR2 SYDVKM. This CDR3 is 13 amino acids long. The CDR3 reads CASRKGPLDGYTF.

V usage is TRBV5-1 and J usage is TRBJ2-7; TCRdb's D gene call, TRBD1, goes unchecked for lack of DNA. This CDR3 comprises 15 residues. Germline CDR1 SGHRS, CDR2 YFSETQ. CDR3 sequence: CASRASDRGWDEQYF.

This chain uses TRBV23-1 with TRBJ2-3. TRBV23-1 is recorded as an ORF, its role being uncertain. CDR3 length: 13 residues. CDR3: CASSLTTTDTQYF.

This sequence joins TRBV7-6 and TRBJ2-1; with no DNA, the TCRdb D assignment of TRBD2 cannot be verified. Germline values: CDR1 SGHVS, CDR2 FNYEAQ. This CDR3 has 12 residues. This CDR3 reads CASSLAEGEQFF.

The gene calls are TRBV10-3 and TRBJ2-7; TCRdb returns TRBD1, unconfirmable since there is no DNA. The CDR3 loop spans 14 amino acids. CDR1 is ENHRY, CDR2 SYGVKD, per germline. Here the CDR3 reads CATRTEQGPYEQYF.

This chain joins TRBV5-1 and TRBJ2-5; as DNA is missing, the TRBD1 call by TCRdb cannot be tested. This CDR3 is built from 14 residues. CDR1 and CDR2 (germline): SGHRS, YFSETQ. The CDR3 reads CASSLGQHQETQYF.

The gene calls are TRBV2 and TRBJ2-3; without DNA, the TCRdb call of TRBD2 cannot be checked. There are 15 residues in the CDR3. The germline V gene has CDR1 SNHLY and CDR2 FYNNEI. CDR3 loop: CASTALAGVQDTQYF.

The rearrangement joins TRBV6-1 to TRBJ2-7; without DNA, the TCRdb call of TRBD1 cannot be checked. This CDR3 comprises 14 residues. CDR1 and CDR2 from the germline V gene are MNHNS and SASEGT. The CDR3 loop reads CASSEDRGGTEQYF.

This chain connects TRBV7-2 to TRBJ1-1. Per the germline V gene, CDR1 is SGHTA and CDR2 is FQGNSA. The CDR3 sequence is 12 residues long. The CDR3 sequence: CASNLAGDEAFF.